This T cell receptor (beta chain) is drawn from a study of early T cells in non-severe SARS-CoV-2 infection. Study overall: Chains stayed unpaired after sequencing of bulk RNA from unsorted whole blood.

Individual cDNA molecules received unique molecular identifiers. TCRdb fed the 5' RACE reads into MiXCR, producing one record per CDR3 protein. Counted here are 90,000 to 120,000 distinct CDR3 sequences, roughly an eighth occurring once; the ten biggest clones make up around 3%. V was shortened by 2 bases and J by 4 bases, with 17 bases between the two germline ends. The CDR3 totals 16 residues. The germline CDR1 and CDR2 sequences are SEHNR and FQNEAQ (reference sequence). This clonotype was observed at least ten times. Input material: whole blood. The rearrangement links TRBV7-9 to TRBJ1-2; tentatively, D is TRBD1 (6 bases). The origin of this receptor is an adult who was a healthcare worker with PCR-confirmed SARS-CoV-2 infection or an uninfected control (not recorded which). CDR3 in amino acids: CASSLPHLGQFYGYTF. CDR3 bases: TGTGCCAGCAGCTTACCGCACCTCGGACAGTTCTATGGCTACACCTTC.